This note documents a single T cell receptor (beta chain) sequence. This clonotype was detected many times. This clone's antigen is unknown. Base-call qualities are not available, and no considerably larger clone is one nucleotide away. The TCR beta CDR3 regions were amplified from the RNA transcripts. The first round of RT-PCR for the TCR CDR3 was performed with the HTBI primer set and the Qiagen OneStep RT-PCR kit. Libraries were constructed in a second round of multiplex PCR, after which size selection and purification were carried out. Libraries were sequenced paired-end with 100 bp reads on an Illumina HiSeq2000. The study's processing was this. SOAPnuke was used to process the raw data, with reads discarded if the reads contained adapters or uncalled bases, had a mean Phred below 15, or lacked an exact constant-primer or identifier match. High-quality paired reads were merged with COPE v1.2.5, and unique nucleotide sequences were defined as clonotypes. MiTCR v1.1 was used to align clonotypes to the IMGT TRBV, TRBD and TRBJ reference segments. The analysis was restricted to V-J combinations with a frequency above 0.0001, which together covered approximately 99% of the repertoires. The TCS score was defined as F50 (clonal expansion) divided by E x V (chaos), with BLOSUM62-based TCRdist calculated between CDR3 peptides within each V-J. Welch's t-statistics and random forest reduced several hundred V-J features to about 12, which were used in a naive Bayes classifier (R e1071). Through fastp at Q25 and MiXCR, TCRdb rebuilt clones from the public reads, retaining in-frame beta chains. Every entry covers one CDR3 protein and lists the most common genes and DNA from its rows. These V and J calls derive from TCRdb rather than the authors' analysis. This sample has 300,000 to 450,000 distinct CDR3 sequences in its table, and about 15% of those were observed once. The ten top clones hold about 27% of the sample.

This record comes from a study of T cells in Graves' hyperthyroidism and ophthalmopathy (dated by TCRdb to about 2019). Describing the broader study: Peripheral blood samples were taken at initial diagnosis, before any treatment was given. A discovery cohort of about a hundred patients, about 43 with Graves' ophthalmopathy and approximately 55 with stable Graves' hyperthyroidism, was used to find distinguishing TCR V-J signatures. Prospective prediction of ophthalmopathy was tested in an independent validation cohort consisting of fewer than 20 hyperthyroidism patients and around 17 patients who later progressed to ophthalmopathy. The 75 to 100 discovery patients were randomly split 7:3 into training and test sets. In addition, the study compared T-cell repertoires in thyroid tissue and in blood from five to seven Graves' hyperthyroidism patients. Once sampling was done, hyperthyroidism patients were given methimazole at a starting dose of 30 mg daily, whereas ophthalmopathy patients were given high-dose intravenous methylprednisolone. The paper reports TCR Vbeta CDR3 sequencing of 135 peripheral blood samples: approximately 41 ophthalmopathy, fewer than 80 hyperthyroidism and around 17 progressor patients. What the study reported, not specific to this receptor: Most expanded thyroid clonotypes (frequency above 0.001) were also detected in blood, a finding suggesting that blood repertoires may reflect thyroid immune responses. Sample size was not statistically predetermined, and investigators were not blinded to group allocation. In validation, the model predicted progression to ophthalmopathy with 55% to 71% sensitivity and 72% to 85% specificity, a median of 6.5 months before onset. A 13 V-J signature model separated ophthalmopathy from stable hyperthyroidism, with approximately 87% sensitivity and about 81% specificity in cross-validation and 80%/75% in testing.

The CDR3 runs 15 residues from the cysteine to the phenylalanine. Of all the DNA, just the CDR3 is kept, 45 bases in frame from base 1. Clipping removes 1 base from V and 4 bases from J, with 5 as the unmatched junction base count. Hyperthyroidism patients were newly diagnosed, with disease duration under 2 months, and aged 18 to 65 years. Any patient with an uncontrolled infection, another autoimmune disease, pregnancy or lactation was excluded. Diagnoses relied on clinical symptoms, serum thyroxine and TRAb, thyroid ultrasound and orbital computed tomography. Blood from progressor patients was collected at the time of first diagnosis with hyperthyroidism, before any ophthalmopathy symptoms had appeared. PBMCs were separated from roughly 10 ml of fresh peripheral blood using Ficoll-Paque density gradient centrifugation. Patients classed as progressors first received a Graves' hyperthyroidism diagnosis and then went on to develop ophthalmopathy during follow-up. Trizol reagent was used to extract total RNA, and RNA quality was then checked on an Agilent 2100 Bioanalyzer.

This sequence originates from a woman younger than 35 with Graves' hyperthyroidism that later progressed to Graves' ophthalmopathy. The receptor chain draws on TRBV12-3 or TRBV12-4 and TRBJ2-7; 9 middle bases align to TRBD2. What was sequenced was blood. The CDR3 amino acid sequence is: CASSLGLAAKYEQYF. The DNA sequence follows: TGTGCCAGCAGTTTAGGACTAGCGGCGAAATACGAGCAGTACTTC.